The rows below give T cell receptor beta chains drawn from one sample of a study of T cell repertoires in cytomegalovirus infection. TCRdb passed the reads through MiXCR, listing each CDR3 protein once. The profile shows about half a million distinct CDR3 sequences, around a third of them singletons. Their antigens are not known. The specimen was cultured PBMCs, collected from culture after CMV antigen stimulation. These receptors were collected from a human donor in good health (CMV status not recorded). Some clones in this sample may be carry-over from other donors' samples. CDR3s leave out the opening cysteine and the closing phenylalanine or tryptophan. The D gene is left open where the match is weak.

TRBV12-3/TRBV12-4	NA	TRBJ2-2	ASSRTIPGELF
TRBV29-1	TRBD2	TRBJ2-2	SVRLAGATGELF
TRBV5-6	NA	TRBJ1-4	ASSLSGTREKLF
TRBV27	NA	TRBJ1-5	ASSLSATSGGGNQPQH
TRBV15	NA	TRBJ1-1	ATSRDLRNTEAF
TRBV4-3	NA	TRBJ1-1	ASSQDADGMNTEAF
TRBV3-1	TRBD2	TRBJ2-5	ASSYYRPGLRKETQY
TRBV12-3/TRBV12-4	TRBD2	TRBJ2-7	ASSPRLARGGPGEQY
TRBV19	NA	TRBJ1-2	ASSSGPGNYGYT
TRBV6-2/TRBV6-3	TRBD1	TRBJ1-5	ASRYSGTGNQPQH
TRBV4-3	TRBD1	TRBJ2-2	ASSQSPDRGLYGELF
TRBV7-2	TRBD2	TRBJ2-5	ASNTLAGVETQY
TRBV28	TRBD1	TRBJ1-3	ASSLQGQIFSGNTIY
TRBV6-6	TRBD2	TRBJ2-2	ASSYSRLAGGTNTGELF
TRBV7-2	NA	TRBJ2-1	ASSLQRNEQF